Listed below are T cell receptor beta chains from one sample, sequenced in a study of blood T cell repertoires in COVID-19. TCRdb's copy holds only in-frame clones and misses some; the assay was immunoSEQ multiplex PCR. Of 150,000 to 200,000 clones in the sample, more than 80% are singletons; the top ten hold around 7.8%. The specimen was peripheral blood. The receptors shown here come from a woman in her sixties with acute or convalescent COVID-19. Both conserved end residues are part of each CDR3. The order of the fields is J gene, V gene, clone size, CDR3 protein. Where a row states a size, it is once, few, many or the class of an expanded clone; other rows omit it.

TRBJ2-1	TRBV5-1	.	CASRFGGSYNEQFF
TRBJ2-5	TRBV2	.	CASTGGGQTQYF
TRBJ1-2	TRBV27	.	CASSFRQGHGYTF
TRBJ1-5	TRBV4-1	.	CASSLRIQGAQPQHF
TRBJ2-3	TRBV6-5	.	CASSYWAGASTDTQYF
TRBJ1-2	TRBV3-1/TRBV3-2	.	CASSQVAGQSYGYTF
TRBJ1-5	TRBV2	.	CASSPRASGNQPQHF
TRBJ2-3	TRBV28	.	CASSLRPTGTGGWTDTQYF
TRBJ2-5	TRBV20-1	.	CSAREAQTQYF
TRBJ2-3	TRBV5-5	.	CASSFSAGGGGLERDTQYF
TRBJ1-1	TRBV21-1	.	CASSSKDRGNPNTEAFF
TRBJ1-2	TRBV10-1	.	CASSQDRGYGYTF
TRBJ1-2	TRBV5-4	.	CASSGRQGNYGYTF
TRBJ2-3	TRBV19	.	CASSLSAGDTQYF
TRBJ1-1	TRBV29-1	.	CSVAHRDRGRAEAFF
TRBJ1-1	TRBV5-1	.	CASSSEGNTEAFF
TRBJ1-1	TRBV6-6	.	CASSPGTMNTEAFF
TRBJ1-2	TRBV3-1/TRBV3-2	few	CASSQRTGVWYGYTF
TRBJ1-5	TRBV24-1	once	CATSEGTLKPQHF
TRBJ2-5	TRBV29-1	.	CSVGFGGSETQYF
TRBJ1-5	TRBV19	.	CASRTSWGSNQPQHF
TRBJ1-5	TRBV19	once	CASSRRGNFQHF
TRBJ2-2	TRBV6-2/TRBV6-3	.	CASSQAVTGELFF